This TCR beta chain is drawn from a study of cytomegalovirus exposure and HLA in healthy donors. Across the study: The roughly 130 validation repertoires used the same platform as the roughly 700 first-cohort repertoires (as reported by a later analysis).

V dropped 3 bases and J dropped 4 bases, with 13 bases sitting between them. The CDR3 is 15 residues long. Germline V gene data show CDR1 as MNHNS and CDR2 as SASEGT. The donors formed part of the roughly 120-subject validation cohort, distinct from the approximately 670-subject first cohort. Some clones are missing from TCRdb's copy, which holds only in-frame ones; the method was immunoSEQ multiplex PCR. The table lists approximately 70,000 clones, 85% to 95% of them singletons, with 2.5% to 3.5% in the top ten. In the case of this clone: What it recognizes is unknown. Other DNA sequences in the sample encode the same CDR3.

Study outcomes and limitations: Listed as cytomegalovirus-associated were 164 TCR beta chains. Confirmation was obtained in vitro that a few CMV-associated chains are specific for CMV antigens.

This sequence was found in a woman between 18 and 29 years old in good health and CMV-seropositive. The chain couples TRBV6-1 to TRBJ2-1; tentatively, D is TRBD1 (6 bases). The source material was PBMCs. CDR3 in amino acids: CASSEGARSYNEQFF. CDR3 bases: TGTGCCAGCAGTGAGGGGGCCCGCTCTTACAATGAGCAGTTCTTC.